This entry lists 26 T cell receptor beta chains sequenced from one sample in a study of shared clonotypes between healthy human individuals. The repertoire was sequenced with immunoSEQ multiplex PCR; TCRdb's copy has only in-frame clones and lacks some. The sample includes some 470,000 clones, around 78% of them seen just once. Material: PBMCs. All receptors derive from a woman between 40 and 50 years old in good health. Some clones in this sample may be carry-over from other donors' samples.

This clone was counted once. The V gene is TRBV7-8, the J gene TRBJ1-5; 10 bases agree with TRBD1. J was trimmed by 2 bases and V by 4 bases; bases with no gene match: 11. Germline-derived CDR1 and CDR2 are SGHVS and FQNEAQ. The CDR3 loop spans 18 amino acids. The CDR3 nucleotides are TGTGCCAGCAGCTCAGCTCGGGACAGGGGATTCCGCAATCAGCCCCAGCATTTT. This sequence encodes CASSSARDRGFRNQPQHF.

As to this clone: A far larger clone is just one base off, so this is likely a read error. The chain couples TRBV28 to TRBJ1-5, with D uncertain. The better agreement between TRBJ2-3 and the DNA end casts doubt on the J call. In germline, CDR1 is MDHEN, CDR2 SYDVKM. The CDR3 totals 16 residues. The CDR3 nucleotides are TGTGCCAGCAGTTTGACGAGCACATATAGCAATCAGCCCCAGTATTTT. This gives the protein CASSLTSTYSNQPQYF.

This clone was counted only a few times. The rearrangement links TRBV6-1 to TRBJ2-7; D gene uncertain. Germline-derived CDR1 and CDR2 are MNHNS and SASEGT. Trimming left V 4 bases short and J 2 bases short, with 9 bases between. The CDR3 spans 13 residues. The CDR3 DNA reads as TGTGCCAGCAGTGTGTCAGAGACCTACGAGCAGTACTTC. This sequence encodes CASSVSETYEQYF.

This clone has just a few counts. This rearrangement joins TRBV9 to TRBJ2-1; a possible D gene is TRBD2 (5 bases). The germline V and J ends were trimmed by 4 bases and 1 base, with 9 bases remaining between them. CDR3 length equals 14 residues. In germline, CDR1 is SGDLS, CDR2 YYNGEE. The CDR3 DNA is TGTGCCAGCAGCCCGACGGGGTCCTACAATGAGCAGTTCTTC. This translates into CASSPTGSYNEQFF.

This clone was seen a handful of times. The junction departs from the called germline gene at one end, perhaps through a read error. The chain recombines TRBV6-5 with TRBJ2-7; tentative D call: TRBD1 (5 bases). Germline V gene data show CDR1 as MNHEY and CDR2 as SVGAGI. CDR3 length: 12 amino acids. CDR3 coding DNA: TGTGCCAGCACCGACACAGGCTACGGGCAGTACTTC. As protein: CASTDTGYGQYF.

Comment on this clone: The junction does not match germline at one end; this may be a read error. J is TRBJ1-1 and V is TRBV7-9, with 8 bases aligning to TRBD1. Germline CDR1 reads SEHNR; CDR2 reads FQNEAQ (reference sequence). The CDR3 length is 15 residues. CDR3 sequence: CASTLIRGQGTEAFF. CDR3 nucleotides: TGTGCCAGCACCTTAATCAGGGGGCAAGGGACTGAAGCTTTCTTT.

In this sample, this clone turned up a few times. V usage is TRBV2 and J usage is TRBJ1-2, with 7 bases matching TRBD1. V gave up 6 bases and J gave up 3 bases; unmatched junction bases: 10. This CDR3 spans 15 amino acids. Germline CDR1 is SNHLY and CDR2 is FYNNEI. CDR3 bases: TGTGCCAGCAGCCCTCAGGGGGACAAGGACTATGGCTACACCTTC. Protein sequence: CASSPQGDKDYGYTF.

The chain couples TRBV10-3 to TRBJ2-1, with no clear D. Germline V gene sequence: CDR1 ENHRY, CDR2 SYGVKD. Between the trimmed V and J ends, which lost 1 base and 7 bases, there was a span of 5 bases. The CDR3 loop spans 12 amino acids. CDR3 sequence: CAISELGNEQFF. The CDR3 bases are TGTGCCATCAGTGAGTTAGGGAATGAGCAGTTCTTC.

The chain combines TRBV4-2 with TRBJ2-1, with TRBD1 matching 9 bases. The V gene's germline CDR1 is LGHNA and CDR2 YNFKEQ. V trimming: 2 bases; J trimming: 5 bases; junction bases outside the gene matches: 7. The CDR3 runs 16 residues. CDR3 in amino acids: CASSQLGQGPNNEQFF. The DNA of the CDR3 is TGTGCCAGCAGCCAACTGGGACAGGGCCCCAACAATGAGCAGTTCTTC.

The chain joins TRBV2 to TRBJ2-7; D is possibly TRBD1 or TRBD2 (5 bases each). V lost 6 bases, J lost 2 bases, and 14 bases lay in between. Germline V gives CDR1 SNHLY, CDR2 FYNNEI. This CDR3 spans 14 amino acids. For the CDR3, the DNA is TGTGCCAGCAGAACCGGGACGGTTACCTACGAGCAGTACTTC. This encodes CASRTGTVTYEQYF.

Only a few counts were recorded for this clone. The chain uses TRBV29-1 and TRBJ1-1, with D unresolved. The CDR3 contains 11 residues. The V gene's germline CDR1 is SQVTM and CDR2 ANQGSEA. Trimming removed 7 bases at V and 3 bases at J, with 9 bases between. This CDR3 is CSAIRDTEAFF. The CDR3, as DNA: TGCAGCGCAATTAGGGACACTGAAGCTTTCTTT.

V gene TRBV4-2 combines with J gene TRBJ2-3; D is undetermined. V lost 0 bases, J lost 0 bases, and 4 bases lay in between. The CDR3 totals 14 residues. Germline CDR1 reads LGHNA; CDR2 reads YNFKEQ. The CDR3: CASSQEKSTDTQYF. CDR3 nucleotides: TGTGCCAGCAGCCAAGAGAAGAGCACAGATACGCAGTATTTT.

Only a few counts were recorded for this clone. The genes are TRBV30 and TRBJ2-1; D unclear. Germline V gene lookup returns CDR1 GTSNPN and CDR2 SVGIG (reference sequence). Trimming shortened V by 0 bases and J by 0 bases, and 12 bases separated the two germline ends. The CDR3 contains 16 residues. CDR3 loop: CAWSVLGRSSYNEQFF. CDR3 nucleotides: TGTGCCTGGAGTGTTTTGGGCAGGAGCTCCTACAATGAGCAGTTCTTC.

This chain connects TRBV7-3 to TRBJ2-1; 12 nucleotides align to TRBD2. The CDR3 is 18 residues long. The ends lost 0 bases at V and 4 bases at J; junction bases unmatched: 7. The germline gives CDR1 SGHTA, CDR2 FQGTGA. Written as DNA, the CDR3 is TGTGCCAGCAGCTTAACGGCACTAGCGGGAGGACTGTACAATGAGCAGTTCTTC. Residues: CASSLTALAGGLYNEQFF.

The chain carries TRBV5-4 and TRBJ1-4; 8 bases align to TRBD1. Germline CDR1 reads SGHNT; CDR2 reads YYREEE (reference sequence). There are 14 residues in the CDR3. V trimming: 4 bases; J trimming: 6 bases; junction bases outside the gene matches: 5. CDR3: CASSPGTGDEKLFF. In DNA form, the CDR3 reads TGTGCCAGCAGCCCCGGGACAGGAGATGAAAAACTGTTTTTT.

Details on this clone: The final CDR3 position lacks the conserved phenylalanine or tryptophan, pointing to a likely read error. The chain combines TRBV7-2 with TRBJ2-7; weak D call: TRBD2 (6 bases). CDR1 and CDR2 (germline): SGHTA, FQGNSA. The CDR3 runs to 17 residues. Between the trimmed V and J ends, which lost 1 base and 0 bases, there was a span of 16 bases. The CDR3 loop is CASSLVGGQTISYEQYS. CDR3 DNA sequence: TGTGCCAGCAGCTTAGTGGGGGGTCAAACCATCTCCTACGAGCAGTACTCC.

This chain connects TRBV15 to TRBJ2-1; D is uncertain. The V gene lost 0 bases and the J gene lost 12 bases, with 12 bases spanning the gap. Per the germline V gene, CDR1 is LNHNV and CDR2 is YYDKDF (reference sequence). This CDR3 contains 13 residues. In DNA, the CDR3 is TGTGCCACCAGCAGAGATGGGATGGGTGGGCAGTTCTTC. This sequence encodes CATSRDGMGGQFF.

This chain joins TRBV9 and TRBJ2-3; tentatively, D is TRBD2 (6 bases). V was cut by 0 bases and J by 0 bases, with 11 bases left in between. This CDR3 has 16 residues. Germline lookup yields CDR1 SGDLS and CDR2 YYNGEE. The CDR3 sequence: CASSVGASDSTDTQYF. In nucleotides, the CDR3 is TGTGCCAGCAGCGTAGGGGCTAGCGATAGCACAGATACGCAGTATTTT.

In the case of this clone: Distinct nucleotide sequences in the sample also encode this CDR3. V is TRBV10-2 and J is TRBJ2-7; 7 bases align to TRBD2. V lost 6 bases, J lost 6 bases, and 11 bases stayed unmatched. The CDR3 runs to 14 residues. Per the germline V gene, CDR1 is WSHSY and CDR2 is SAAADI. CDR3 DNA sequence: TGCGCCAGCAGAGTGACGCCCTGGGGGGGCGAGCAGTACTTC. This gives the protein CASRVTPWGGEQYF.

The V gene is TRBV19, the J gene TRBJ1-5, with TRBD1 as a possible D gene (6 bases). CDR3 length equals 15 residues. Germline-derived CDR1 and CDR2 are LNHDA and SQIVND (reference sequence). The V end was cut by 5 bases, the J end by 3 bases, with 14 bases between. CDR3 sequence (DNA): TGTGCCAGTAGTGTCGACAGGACTGTCAATCAGCCCCAGCATTTT. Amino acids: CASSVDRTVNQPQHF.

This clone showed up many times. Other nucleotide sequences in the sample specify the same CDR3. The CDR3 region has the DNA TGTGCCATCAGTGAGAGGCAGCCCGCTGGCTATGGCTACACCTTC. It encodes CAISERQPAGYGYTF. The chain couples TRBV10-3 to TRBJ1-2; D gene unclear. Germline V CDR1 and CDR2: ENHRY, SYGVKD. This CDR3 region has 15 residues. The V end was cut by 2 bases, the J end by 4 bases, with 14 bases between.

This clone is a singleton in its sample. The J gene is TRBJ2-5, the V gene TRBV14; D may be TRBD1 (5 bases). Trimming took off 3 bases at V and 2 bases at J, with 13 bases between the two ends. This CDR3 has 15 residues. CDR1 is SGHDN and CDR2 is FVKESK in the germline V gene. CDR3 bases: TGTGCCAGCAGCCATTGGCAGAAGGGGCAAGAGACCCAGTACTTC. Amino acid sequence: CASSHWQKGQETQYF.

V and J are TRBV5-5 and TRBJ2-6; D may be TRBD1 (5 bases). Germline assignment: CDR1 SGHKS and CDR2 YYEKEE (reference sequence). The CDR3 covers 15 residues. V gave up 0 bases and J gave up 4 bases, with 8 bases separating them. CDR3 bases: TGTGCCAGCAGCTTGGCAGGGTTCGGGGCCAACGTCCTGACTTTC. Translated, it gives CASSLAGFGANVLTF.

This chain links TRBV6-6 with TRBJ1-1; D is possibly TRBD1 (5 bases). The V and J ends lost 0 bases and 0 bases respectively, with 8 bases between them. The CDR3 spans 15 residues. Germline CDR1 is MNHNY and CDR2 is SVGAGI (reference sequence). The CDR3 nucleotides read TGTGCCAGCAGTTACTCGGACACCCTGAACACTGAAGCTTTCTTT. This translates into CASSYSDTLNTEAFF.

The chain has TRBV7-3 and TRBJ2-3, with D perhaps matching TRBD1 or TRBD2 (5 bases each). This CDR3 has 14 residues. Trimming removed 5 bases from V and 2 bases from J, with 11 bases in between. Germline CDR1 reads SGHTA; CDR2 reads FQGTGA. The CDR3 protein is CASSDSGVTDTQYF. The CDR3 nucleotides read TGTGCCAGCAGCGACAGCGGTGTCACAGATACGCAGTATTTT.

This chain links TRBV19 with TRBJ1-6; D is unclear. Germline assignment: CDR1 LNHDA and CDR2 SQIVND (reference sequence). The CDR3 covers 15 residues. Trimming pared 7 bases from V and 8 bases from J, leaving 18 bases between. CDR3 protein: CASILVQDGYSPLHF. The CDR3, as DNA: TGTGCCAGTATTCTGGTTCAGGACGGCTATTCACCCCTCCACTTT.